One and the same sample provided the 26 T cell receptor beta chains below, sequenced in a study of cytomegalovirus exposure and HLA in healthy donors. PCR amplification relied on 60 Vbeta primers (plus 13 Jbeta primers). Only in-frame clones appear in the TCRdb table, and some are missing; sequencing was by immunoSEQ multiplex PCR. The repertoire holds about 50,000 clones, with roughly 80% as singletons. The material sequenced was PBMCs. The receptors derive from a woman aged 40 to 49 in good health and CMV-seropositive.

Here the CDR3 DNA reads TGTGCCAGCAGCTTAGGTGCAGGGGGATCGGGAAACAATCAGCCCCAGCATTTT. As protein: CASSLGAGGSGNNQPQHF. This chain links TRBV7-9 with TRBJ1-5; 7 bases match TRBD1. Germline trimming cut 1 base from V and 3 bases from J; bases unmatched to any gene: 12. The CDR3 contains 18 residues. The germline V gene has CDR1 SEHNR and CDR2 FQNEAQ (reference sequence).

The chain carries TRBV19 and TRBJ2-4, with 8 bases lining up with TRBD1. Germline CDR1 is LNHDA and CDR2 is SQIVND (reference sequence). The CDR3 sequence is 16 residues long. The V and J ends lost 3 bases and 1 base, in that order; junction bases with no gene match: 5. CDR3 bases: TGTGCCAGTAGTATCCTGGCAGGGGGCGCCAAAAACATTCAGTACTTC. This gives the protein CASSILAGGAKNIQYF.

The chain links TRBV29-1 to TRBJ1-2; D is uncertain. Germline values: CDR1 SQVTM, CDR2 ANQGSEA. The germline V and J ends were trimmed by 4 bases and 3 bases, with 9 bases remaining between them. This CDR3 has 12 amino acids. The CDR3 loop reads CSVAGSDYGYTF. DNA of the CDR3: TGCAGCGTTGCCGGCAGCGACTATGGCTACACCTTC.

The V gene is TRBV6-1, the J gene TRBJ2-3; 7 nucleotides match TRBD2. The germline V gene encodes CDR1 MNHNS and CDR2 SASEGT. Germline trimming cut 5 bases from V and 4 bases from J; bases unmatched to any gene: 9. This CDR3 region has 15 residues. CDR3 sequence: CASSPQGGEADTQYF. DNA of the CDR3: TGTGCCAGCAGTCCCCAGGGAGGGGAGGCAGATACGCAGTATTTT.

The chain is built from TRBV19 and TRBJ1-6, with 7 bases fitting TRBD1. The CDR3 has 15 amino acids. Germline V gene sequence: CDR1 LNHDA, CDR2 SQIVND (reference sequence). V trimming: 3 bases; J trimming: 6 bases; junction bases outside the gene matches: 5. CDR3 DNA sequence: TGTGCCAGTAGTATTGCGGGACAGATTAATTCACCCCTCCACTTT. This gives the protein CASSIAGQINSPLHF. The full variable domain, with the rest looked up from reference TRBV19 and TRBJ1-6, is DGGITQSPKYLFRKEGQNVTLSCEQNLNHDAMYWYRQDPGQGLRLIYYSQIVNDFQKGDIAEGYSVSREKKESFPLTVTSAQKNPTAFYLCASSIAGQINSPLHFGNGTRLTVT.

The rearrangement joins TRBV6-1 to TRBJ1-1; D ambiguous. Germline V gene sequence: CDR1 MNHNS, CDR2 SASEGT. The CDR3 spans 13 residues. The V end was cut by 0 bases, the J end by 11 bases, with 13 bases between. The CDR3 loop reads CASSEAGRRRAFF. CDR3 nucleotide sequence: TGTGCCAGCAGTGAAGCGGGCAGAAGGAGGGCTTTCTTT.

The V call is TRBV28, the J call TRBJ1-2; 7 bases fit TRBD1. The V and J ends lost 6 bases and 2 bases, in that order; junction bases with no gene match: 9. Germline-derived CDR1 and CDR2 are MDHEN and SYDVKM. There are 15 residues in the CDR3. The CDR3 nucleotides read TGTGCCAGCAGCTCTCAGACAGGGCTGAACTATGGCTACACCTTC. Protein product: CASSSQTGLNYGYTF.

The rearrangement joins TRBV9 to TRBJ2-1, with D perhaps TRBD2 (6 bases). V lost 0 bases, J lost 8 bases, and 12 bases lay in between. In germline, CDR1 is SGDLS, CDR2 YYNGEE. The CDR3 runs 14 residues. The CDR3 bases are TGTGCCAGCAGCGTAGAGGCGGGGTACGATGAGCAGTTCTTC. Its protein is CASSVEAGYDEQFF.

This clone occurred once. CDR3 sequence (DNA): TGTGCCAGCAGCCCCCGGGAGGGTAGCGGGGTTCTCGAGACCCAGTACTTC. Protein product: CASSPREGSGVLETQYF. V and J are TRBV7-8 and TRBJ2-5; TRBD2 matches 8 bases. In germline, CDR1 is SGHVS, CDR2 FQNEAQ. CDR3 size: 17 residues. V dropped 5 bases and J dropped 5; count of bases not matched to a gene: 16.

The rearrangement joins TRBV5-8 to TRBJ2-4, with 7 bases fitting TRBD2. In germline, CDR1 is SGHTS, CDR2 YDEGEE. The CDR3 is 16 amino acids. J lost 2 bases, V lost 4 bases, and 9 bases had no gene match. The CDR3 DNA is TGTGCCAGCAGCCAGCTCGGGGAGGGCCCCAAAAACATTCAGTACTTC. Its translation is CASSQLGEGPKNIQYF. Filled out from reference TRBV5-8 and TRBJ2-4, the complete variable domain reads EAGVTQSPTHLIKTRGQQATLRCSPISGHTSVYWYQQALGLGLQFLLWYDEGEERNRGNFPPRFSGRQFPNYSSELNVNALELEDSALYLCASSQLGEGPKNIQYFGAGTRLSVL.

V is TRBV27 and J is TRBJ1-2, with D unresolved. V dropped 5 bases and J dropped 4 bases, with 11 bases sitting between them. The CDR3 contains 13 residues. CDR1 and CDR2 from the germline V gene are MNHEY and SMNVEV (reference sequence). The CDR3 sequence: CASSPLSPYGYTF. CDR3 bases: TGTGCCAGCAGTCCTCTCAGTCCCTATGGCTACACCTTC.

This sequence joins TRBV7-2 and TRBJ1-2, with D maybe TRBD1 (5 bases). The germline CDR1 and CDR2 sequences are SGHTA and FQGNSA. The germline V and J ends were trimmed by 1 base and 5 bases, with 17 bases remaining between them. The CDR3 loop spans 16 amino acids. The chain's CDR3 is CASSLDGSLKGYGYTF. Written as DNA, the CDR3 is TGTGCCAGCAGCTTAGACGGCAGCTTAAAGGGGTATGGCTACACCTTC.

The chain employs TRBV2 and TRBJ2-5, with 10 bases that match TRBD2. Germline V gene lookup returns CDR1 SNHLY and CDR2 FYNNEI. Trimming took 9 bases from V and 0 from J; bases not matched to a gene: 4. This CDR3 is 14 amino acids long. The CDR3 DNA reads TGTGCCAGTCTAGCGGGGGCCTACCAAGAGACCCAGTACTTC. This codes for CASLAGAYQETQYF.

The chain recombines TRBV28 with TRBJ2-7; possible D gene TRBD2, 6 bases. The germline V gene has CDR1 MDHEN and CDR2 SYDVKM. The length of the CDR3 is 16 residues. V was shortened by 2 bases and J by 0 bases, with 14 bases between the two germline ends. The CDR3 sequence is CASSLPAGTSSYEQYF. CDR3 DNA: TGTGCCAGCAGTTTACCTGCGGGGACCAGCTCCTACGAGCAGTACTTC.

The sample holds one count of this clone. The chain employs TRBV19 and TRBJ2-2, with 8 positions matching TRBD1. This CDR3 region has 14 residues. The V segment lost 0 bases and the J segment 8 bases; nucleotides outside the gene matches: 2. Germline V gene data show CDR1 as LNHDA and CDR2 as SQIVND (reference sequence). CDR3: CASSIDRGHGELFF. The CDR3 coding sequence is TGTGCCAGTAGTATAGACAGGGGGCATGGGGAGCTGTTTTTT. The complete variable domain, with remaining parts taken from reference TRBV19 and TRBJ2-2, reads DGGITQSPKYLFRKEGQNVTLSCEQNLNHDAMYWYRQDPGQGLRLIYYSQIVNDFQKGDIAEGYSVSREKKESFPLTVTSAQKNPTAFYLCASSIDRGHGELFFGEGSRLTVL.

This rearrangement joins TRBV30 to TRBJ2-5; no firm D call. V lost 3 bases and J 5 bases, leaving 10 bases between the germline ends. The CDR3 has 12 residues. Germline values: CDR1 GTSNPN, CDR2 SVGIG (reference sequence). The CDR3, as DNA: TGTGCCTGGAGGGAGATGTGGGAGACCCAGTACTTC. This encodes CAWREMWETQYF. The entire variable domain, with the rest obtained from reference TRBV30 and TRBJ2-5, is as follows: SQTIHQWPATLVQPVGSPLSLECTVEGTSNPNLYWYRQAAGRGLQLLFYSVGIGQISSEVPQNLSASRPQDRQFILSSKKLLLSDSGFYLCAWREMWETQYFGPGTRLLVL.

This chain joins TRBV2 and TRBJ1-5; the D gene is possibly TRBD1 (5 bases). V was shortened by 1 base and J by 9 bases, with 13 bases between the two germline ends. Looked up from germline, CDR1 is SNHLY and CDR2 is FYNNEI. CDR3 length: 14 residues. CDR3 loop: CASSEGQFSRPQHF. For the CDR3, the DNA is TGTGCCAGCAGTGAAGGACAGTTTTCGAGGCCCCAGCATTTT.

J is TRBJ1-1 and V is TRBV29-1, with D uncertain. Germline assignment: CDR1 SQVTM and CDR2 ANQGSEA. The CDR3 consists of 11 residues. Trimming removed 8 bases from V and 3 bases from J, with 10 bases in between. The CDR3 bases are TGCAGCATCCACAGTCACACTGAAGCTTTCTTT. The encoded protein is CSIHSHTEAFF.

This clone turned up a few times. The V call is TRBV15, the J call TRBJ2-5; D might be TRBD1 (6 bases). Germline loops: CDR1 LNHNV, CDR2 YYDKDF (reference sequence). The CDR3 covers 15 residues. V was cut by 6 bases and J by 0 bases, with 14 bases left in between. CDR3 protein: CATSPGRDNQETQYF. The CDR3 bases are TGTGCCACCAGTCCGGGCCGGGACAACCAAGAGACCCAGTACTTC.

The chain links TRBV5-6 to TRBJ2-5; TRBD1 matches at 7 bases. The CDR3 has 13 amino acids. CDR1 and CDR2 from the germline V gene are SGHDT and YYEEEE. Losses at the gene ends were 2 bases for V and 3 bases for J; bases not matched to a gene: 1. Written as DNA, the CDR3 is TGTGCCAGCAGCTTCGGACAGGAAGAGACCCAGTACTTC. It yields the protein CASSFGQEETQYF. The variable domain in full, with the rest retrieved from reference TRBV5-6 and TRBJ2-5, is DAGVTQSPTHLIKTRGQQVTLRCSPKSGHDTVSWYQQALGQGPQFIFQYYEEEERQRGNFPDRFSGHQFPNYSSELNVNALLLGDSALYLCASSFGQEETQYFGPGTRLLVL.

The V gene is TRBV9, the J gene TRBJ2-5, with 8 bases lining up with TRBD1. Germline trimming cut 4 bases from V and 4 bases from J; bases unmatched to any gene: 6. CDR1 is SGDLS, CDR2 YYNGEE, per germline. The CDR3 covers 14 residues. In nucleotides, the CDR3 is TGTGCCAGCAGCCCTGGACAGGGAGGAGAGACCCAGTACTTC. This encodes CASSPGQGGETQYF.

In this sample, this clone turned up once. The genes are TRBV6-5 and TRBJ2-6, with D unresolved. From germline, CDR1 is MNHEY and CDR2 SVGAGI. Trimming took off 6 bases at V and 3 bases at J, with 12 bases between the two ends. The CDR3 length is 15 residues. The CDR3 region has the DNA TGTGCCAGCAGGGCGGATCACTTTGGGGCCAACGTCCTGACTTTC. Its translation: CASRADHFGANVLTF.

The CDR3 region is CASSSTPGTGVYNEQFF. CDR3 coding DNA: TGCGCCAGCAGCTCGACTCCCGGGACAGGGGTATACAATGAGCAGTTCTTC. The rearrangement links TRBV5-1 to TRBJ2-1; 10 bases line up with TRBD1. V was pared by 3 bases and J by 4 bases, with 10 bases of the junction left unmatched. The CDR3 covers 17 residues. From germline, CDR1 is SGHRS and CDR2 YFSETQ.

As regards this clone: A read error may account for a junction end that differs from germline. The genes are TRBV30 and TRBJ1-4, with no clear D. There are 12 residues in the CDR3. Germline lookup yields CDR1 GTSNPN and CDR2 SVGIG (reference sequence). As DNA, the CDR3 is TGTGCCTGGAGTTCACAGAGTCCGACCCTACATTTT. As protein: CAWSSQSPTLHF.

The chain links TRBV7-9 to TRBJ2-5; TRBD2 aligns across 12 bases. CDR3 size: 17 residues. The germline CDR1 and CDR2 sequences are SEHNR and FQNEAQ (reference sequence). The junction had 6 bases not matched to a gene; V was cut back by 3 bases and J by 1 base. The chain's CDR3 is CASSFPGTSGLQETQYF. The CDR3 nucleotides are TGTGCCAGCAGCTTCCCTGGGACTAGCGGGCTCCAAGAGACCCAGTACTTC.

The chain joins TRBV11-2 to TRBJ1-3; no reliable D call. The V end lost 3 bases, the J end lost 0 bases, and 18 bases lay between the germline ends. Germline V gene data show CDR1 as SGHAT and CDR2 as FQNNGV. The CDR3 spans 18 residues. CDR3 DNA sequence: TGTGCCAGCAGCTTCCCGACAAGTACCACGAGCTCTGGAAACACCATATATTTT. It encodes CASSFPTSTTSSGNTIYF.